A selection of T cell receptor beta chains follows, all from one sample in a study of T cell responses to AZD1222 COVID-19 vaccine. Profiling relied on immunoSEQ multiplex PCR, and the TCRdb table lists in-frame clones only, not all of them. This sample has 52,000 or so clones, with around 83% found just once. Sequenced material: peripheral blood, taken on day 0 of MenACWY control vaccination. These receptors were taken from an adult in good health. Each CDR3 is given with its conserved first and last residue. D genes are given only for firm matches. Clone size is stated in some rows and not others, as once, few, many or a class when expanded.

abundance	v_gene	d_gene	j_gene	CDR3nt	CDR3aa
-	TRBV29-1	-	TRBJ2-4	TGCAGCGTTGGGGGGTCTAGGGACATTCAGTACTTC	CSVGGSRDIQYF
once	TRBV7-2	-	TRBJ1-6	TGTGCCAGCAGCATTCAAAGGGGTTCACCCCTCCACTTT	CASSIQRGSPLHF
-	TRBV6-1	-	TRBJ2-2	TGTGCCAGCAGTGAATTGATCGGGGAGCTGTTTTTT	CASSELIGELFF
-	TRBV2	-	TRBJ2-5	TGTGCCAGCAGCGGAGCCAACTCGGTTGGGGGGGAGACCCAGTACTTC	CASSGANSVGGETQYF
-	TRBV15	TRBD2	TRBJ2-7	TGTGCCACCAGCAGAGCTAGCGGAAACTCCGAGCAGTACTTC	CATSRASGNSEQYF
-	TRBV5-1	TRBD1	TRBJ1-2	TGCGCCAGCAGCCGGGGACAGGGGGCTTGGGGCTACACCTTC	CASSRGQGAWGYTF
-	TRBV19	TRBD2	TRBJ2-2	TGTGCCAGTAGTAGACTAGCGGTTAACACCGGGGAGCTGTTTTTT	CASSRLAVNTGELFF
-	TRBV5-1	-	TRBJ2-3	TGCGCCAGCAGCCTGGGATATACGCAGTATTTT	CASSLGYTQYF
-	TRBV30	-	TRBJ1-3	TGTGCCTGGATGAGGAGGTCTGGAAACACCATATATTTT	CAWMRRSGNTIYF
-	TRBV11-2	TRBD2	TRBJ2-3	TGTGCCAGCAGCCCACTAGCGGGAGGGCGAAGGGGCACAGATACGCAGTATTTT	CASSPLAGGRRGTDTQYF
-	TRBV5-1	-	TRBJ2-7	TGCGCCAGCAGCTTGGCGGGGGAGCAGTACTTC	CASSLAGEQYF
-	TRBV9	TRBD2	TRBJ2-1	TGTGCCAGCAGCCCACGACAGGGACTAGCGGGGAGTCAGAGCTCCTACAATGAGCAGTTCTTC	CASSPRQGLAGSQSSYNEQFF
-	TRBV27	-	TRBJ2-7	TGTGCCAGCAGTTGGAACTACGAGCAGTACTTC	CASSWNYEQYF
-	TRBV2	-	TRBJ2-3	TGTGCCAGTAGGACTGATGCTCGCACAGATACGCAGTATTTT	CASRTDARTDTQYF
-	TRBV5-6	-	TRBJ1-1	TGTGCCAGCAGCCCGACAGGATCGAACACTGAAGCTTTCTTT	CASSPTGSNTEAFF
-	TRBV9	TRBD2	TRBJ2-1	TGTGCCAGCAGTCCCCGTAGCGGGAGCTCCTACAATGAGCAGTTCTTC	CASSPRSGSSYNEQFF
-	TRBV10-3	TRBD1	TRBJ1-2	TGTGCCATCAGACCTGGGACAGGGGTGGATAACTATGGCTACACCTTC	CAIRPGTGVDNYGYTF
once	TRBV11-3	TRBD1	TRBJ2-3	TGTGCCAGCAGCTTAACACAGGGGGTAACAGATACGCAGTATTTT	CASSLTQGVTDTQYF
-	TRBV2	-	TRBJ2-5	TGTGCCAGCAGCCTCCAAGAGACCCAGTACTTC	CASSLQETQYF
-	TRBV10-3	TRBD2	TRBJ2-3	TGTGCCATCAAGGGACTAGATTTAGATACGCAGTATTTT	CAIKGLDLDTQYF
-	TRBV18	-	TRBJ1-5	TGTGCCAGCTCAGGGGGCGGCAATCAGCCCCAGCATTTT	CASSGGGNQPQHF
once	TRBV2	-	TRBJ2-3	TGTGCCAGTTTTCACCTGCTTAGCACAGATACGCAGTATTTT	CASFHLLSTDTQYF
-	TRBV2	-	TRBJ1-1	TGTGCCAGCAGGGAGGTTCCGAACACTGAAGCTTTCTTT	CASREVPNTEAFF
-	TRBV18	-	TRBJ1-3	TGTGCCAGCTCACCAGGGACACGGGCGGGAAACACCATATATTTT	CASSPGTRAGNTIYF
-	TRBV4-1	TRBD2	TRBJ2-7	TGCGCCAGCAGCCTAGTAGCGGGAGCAAGGAACGAGCAGTACTTC	CASSLVAGARNEQYF
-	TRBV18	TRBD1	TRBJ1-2	TGTGCCAGCTCACCACTGCAGGGGGCGGTGGATGGCTACACCTTC	CASSPLQGAVDGYTF
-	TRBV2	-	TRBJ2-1	TGTGCCAGCAGGATCGGACTGTACAATGAGCAGTTCTTC	CASRIGLYNEQFF